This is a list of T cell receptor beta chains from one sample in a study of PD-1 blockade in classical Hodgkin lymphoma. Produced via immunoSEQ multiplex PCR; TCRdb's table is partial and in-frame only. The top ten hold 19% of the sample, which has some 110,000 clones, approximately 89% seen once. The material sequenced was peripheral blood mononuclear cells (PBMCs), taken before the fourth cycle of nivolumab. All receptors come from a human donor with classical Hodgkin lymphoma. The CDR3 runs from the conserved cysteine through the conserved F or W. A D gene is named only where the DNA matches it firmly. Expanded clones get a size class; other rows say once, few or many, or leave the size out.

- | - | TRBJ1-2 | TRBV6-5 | TGTGCCAGCAGTAGGGGGGCTAACTATGGCTACACCTTC | CASSRGANYGYTF
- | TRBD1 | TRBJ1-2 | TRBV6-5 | TGTGCCAGCAGTCCAGGGGGCTATGGCTACACCTTC | CASSPGGYGYTF
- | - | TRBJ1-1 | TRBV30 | TGTGCCTGGAGTGTCGGGGCAGGCTACCTGAACACTGAAGCTTTCTTT | CAWSVGAGYLNTEAFF
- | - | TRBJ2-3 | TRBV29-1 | TGCAGCGTTGAAGAACTCGGCAGGGCCCAGGGAAAAGATACGCAGTATTTT | CSVEELGRAQGKDTQYF
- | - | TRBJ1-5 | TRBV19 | TGTGCCAGTGACGCTAAGGGTGTGAGGGGAGCTGATAGCAATCAGCCCCAGCATTTT | CASDAKGVRGADSNQPQHF
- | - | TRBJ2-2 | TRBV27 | TGTGCCAGCAGTCATGGCGCACCCAACACCGGGGAGCTGTTTTTT | CASSHGAPNTGELFF
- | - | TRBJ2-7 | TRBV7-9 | TGTGCCAGCAGCTCTTATTCTTCTAGCACTCTTGGCGAGCAGTACTTC | CASSSYSSSTLGEQYF
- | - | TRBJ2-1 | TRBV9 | TGTGCCAGCAGCGTAGGAGGCTGGGACGGAAAATACAATGAGCAGTTCTTC | CASSVGGWDGKYNEQFF
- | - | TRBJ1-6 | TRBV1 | TGCACCAGCAGCCAAGAAGGGAGAGGGGCCAGCTCCTATAATTCACCCCTCCACTTT | CTSSQEGRGASSYNSPLHF
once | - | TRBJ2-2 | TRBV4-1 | TGCGCCAGCAGCCAAGATCGGTTTACGGGAGTCTACACCGGGGAGCTGTTTTTT | CASSQDRFTGVYTGELFF
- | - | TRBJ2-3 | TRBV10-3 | TGTGCCATCAGTGGTCGGGACGGGCCTAGCACAGATACGCAGTATTTT | CAISGRDGPSTDTQYF
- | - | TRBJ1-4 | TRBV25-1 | TGTGCCAGCAGTGAGGAAGAGGGGAGGGAAAAACTGTTTTTT | CASSEEEGREKLFF
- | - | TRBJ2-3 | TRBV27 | TGTGCCAGCAGTCCCGACGCGTACGGAGGGGGAGCCACAGATACGCAGTATTTT | CASSPDAYGGGATDTQYF
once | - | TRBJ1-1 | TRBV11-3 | TGTGCCAGCAGCTTAGGGCGGAACACTGAAGCTTTCTTT | CASSLGRNTEAFF
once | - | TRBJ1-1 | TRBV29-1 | TGCAGCGTTGACTTTCTGGCTGAAGCTTTCTTT | CSVDFLAEAFF
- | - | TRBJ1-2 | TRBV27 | TGTGCCACCGGACCCTCGGGCCCACAGGGCTATGGCTACACCTTC | CATGPSGPQGYGYTF
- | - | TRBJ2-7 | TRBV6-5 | TGTGCCAGTCACGGACGGTCCTACGAGCAGTACTTC | CASHGRSYEQYF
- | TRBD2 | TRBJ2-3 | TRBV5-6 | TGTGCCAGCAGCTTCGGGACTAGCGGAGATACGCAGTATTTT | CASSFGTSGDTQYF
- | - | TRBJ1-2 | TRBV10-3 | TGTGCCATCAGTGAGGAAGATCACGGCAACTATGGCTACACCTTC | CAISEEDHGNYGYTF
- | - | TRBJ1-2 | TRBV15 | TGTGCCACCAGCAGAGATATCGGTCCACTAAACTTAGCTAACTATGGCTACACCTTC | CATSRDIGPLNLANYGYTF
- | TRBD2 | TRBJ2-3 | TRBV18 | TGTGCCAGCTCACCATATTCCGGGAGGGCCGGAGATACGCAGTATTTT | CASSPYSGRAGDTQYF
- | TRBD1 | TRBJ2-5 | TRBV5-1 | TGCGCCAGCAGCTTACTACCTCCGGGACAGGGGAGGGAGACCCAGTACTTC | CASSLLPPGQGRETQYF
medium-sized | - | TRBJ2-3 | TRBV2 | TGTGCCAGCAGCGAAACAGGGACCCAACGGGATACGCAGTATTTT | CASSETGTQRDTQYF
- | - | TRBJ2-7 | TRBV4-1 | TGCGCCAGCAGCCAAGTGGAGGGACCCCGCGGGTCCTACGAGCAGTACTTC | CASSQVEGPRGSYEQYF
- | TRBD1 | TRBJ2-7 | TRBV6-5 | TGTGCCAGCTGGGACAGGGAATCGGGAGAGCAGTACTTC | CASWDRESGEQYF
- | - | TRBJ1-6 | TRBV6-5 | TGTGCCAGCAGCCAAGGGGTAGGGTCACCCCTCCACTTT | CASSQGVGSPLHF
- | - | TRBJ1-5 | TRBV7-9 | TGTGCCAGCAGCTTAGGGGGCGTGAGCAATCAGCCCCAGCATTTT | CASSLGGVSNQPQHF
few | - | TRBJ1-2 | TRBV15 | TGTGCCACCAGCAGAGAGGCTGGGGGCAGGGTAGTAGGAGGCTACACCTTC | CATSREAGGRVVGGYTF
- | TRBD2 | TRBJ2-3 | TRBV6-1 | TGTGCCAGCAGTGAAGCGTTACTAGCGGGAGGGATCGGCACAGATACGCAGTATTTT | CASSEALLAGGIGTDTQYF
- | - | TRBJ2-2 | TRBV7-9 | TGTGCCAGCAGCCCCGGTCAGGGGTTGTCCGGGGAGCTGTTTTTT | CASSPGQGLSGELFF
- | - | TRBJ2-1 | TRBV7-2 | TGTGCCAGCGAATGGGGGACGGGGAACCCCTACAATGAGCAGTTCTTC | CASEWGTGNPYNEQFF
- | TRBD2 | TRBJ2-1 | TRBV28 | TGTGCCAGCAGTTTAGCGGCGGGAGGCCACAATGAGCAGTTCTTC | CASSLAAGGHNEQFF
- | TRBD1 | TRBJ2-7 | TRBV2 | TGTGCCAGCAGCGCCGACAGGGGAAATTACGAGCAGTACTTC | CASSADRGNYEQYF
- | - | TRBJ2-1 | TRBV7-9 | TGTGCCAGCAGCTTCGGACTCCCGAATGAGCAGTTCTTC | CASSFGLPNEQFF
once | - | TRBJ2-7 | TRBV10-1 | TGCGCCAGCAGTGAATCTCGGGATTGGGAGCAGTACTTC | CASSESRDWEQYF